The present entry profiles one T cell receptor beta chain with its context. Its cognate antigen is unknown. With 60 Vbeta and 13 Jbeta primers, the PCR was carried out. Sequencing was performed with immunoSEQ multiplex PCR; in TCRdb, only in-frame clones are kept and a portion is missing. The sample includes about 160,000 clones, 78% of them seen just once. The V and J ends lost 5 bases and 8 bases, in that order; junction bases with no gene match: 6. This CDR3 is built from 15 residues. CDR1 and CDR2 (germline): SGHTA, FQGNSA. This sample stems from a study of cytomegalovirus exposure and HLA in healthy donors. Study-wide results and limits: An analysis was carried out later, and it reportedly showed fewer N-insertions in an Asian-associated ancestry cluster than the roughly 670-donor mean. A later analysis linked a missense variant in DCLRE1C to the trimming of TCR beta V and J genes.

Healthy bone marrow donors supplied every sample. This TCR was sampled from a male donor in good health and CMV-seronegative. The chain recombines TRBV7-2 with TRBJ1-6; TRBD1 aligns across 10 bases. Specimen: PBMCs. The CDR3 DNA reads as TGTGCCAGCAGCGATCGGACAGGGGGGGATTCACCCCTCCACTTT. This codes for CASSDRTGGDSPLHF. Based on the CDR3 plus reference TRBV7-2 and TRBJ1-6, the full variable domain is GAGVSQSPSNKVTEKGKDVELRCDPISGHTALYWYRQSLGQGLEFLIYFQGNSAPDKSGLPSDRFSAERTGGSVSTLTIQRTQQEDSAVYLCASSDRTGGDSPLHFGNGTRLTVT.